Each of the 4 T cell receptor beta chains below was sequenced from the same sample in a study of T cells after yellow fever vaccination. TCRdb re-called the 5' RACE reads with MiXCR, one entry per CDR3 protein. The top ten hold about 15% of the sample, which has 500,000 to 650,000 distinct CDR3 sequences, 9% to 15% seen once. The starting material was PBMCs, obtained on the day of the yellow fever booster vaccination. The origin of the receptors is a man younger than 45 who received the YFV17D yellow fever vaccine.

The V gene is TRBV25-1, the J gene TRBJ2-2, with unresolved D. Trimming cost V 3 bases and J 3 bases, with 14 bases left between them. There are 16 residues in the CDR3. Germline CDR1 MGHDK, CDR2 SYGVNS. Here the CDR3 reads CASSEAWVGDTGELFF. The CDR3 coding sequence is TGTGCCAGCAGTGAGGCCTGGGTTGGGGACACCGGGGAGCTGTTTTTT.

Here the CDR3 DNA reads TGTGCCAGCAGCGCTAGCGTCGGCGATACGCAGTATTTT. Its protein product is CASSASVGDTQYF. J is TRBJ2-3 and V is TRBV11-3, with a weak D call TRBD2 (6 bases). Per germline, CDR1 SGHNT and CDR2 YENEEA. The germline V and J ends were trimmed by 5 bases and 6 bases, with 12 bases remaining between them. The CDR3 consists of 13 residues.

This clonotype showed up just a few times. The chain uses TRBV27 and TRBJ2-2, with 14 bases identical to TRBD2. Looked up from germline, CDR1 is MNHEY and CDR2 is SMNVEV (reference sequence). The junction had 6 bases not matched to a gene; V was cut back by 2 bases and J by 4 bases. This CDR3 is 18 amino acids long. The CDR3 region has the DNA TGTGCCAGCAGTTTAAGACTAGCGGGAGGGCGTGGCACCGGGGAGCTGTTTTTT. Translation: CASSLRLAGGRGTGELFF.

This chain links TRBV7-2 with TRBJ2-1; D might be TRBD2 (6 bases). Trimming pared 1 base from V and 8 bases from J, leaving 21 bases between. Looked up from germline, CDR1 is SGHTA and CDR2 is FQGNSA. The CDR3 runs 17 residues. The CDR3, as DNA: TGTGCCAGCAGCTTAGGTTGGCTGGAGGGCTTGAGCGATGAGCAGTTCTTC. Its protein product is CASSLGWLEGLSDEQFF. The full variable domain, completed using reference TRBV7-2 and TRBJ2-1, is GAGVSQSPSNKVTEKGKDVELRCDPISGHTALYWYRQSLGQGLEFLIYFQGNSAPDKSGLPSDRFSAERTGGSVSTLTIQRTQQEDSAVYLCASSLGWLEGLSDEQFFGPGTRLTVL.